The 24 T cell receptor beta chains below all came from one sample that was sequenced in a study of CD8 T cells in Susac syndrome. RNA, at about 0.45 to 1 ug, was reverse transcribed with random hexamers. TCRdb reprocessed the immunoSEQ multiplex PCR reads with MiXCR, giving one entry per CDR3 protein. The table records over 120,000 distinct CDR3 sequences, 85% to 95% of them present only once. The sequenced material came from CD4+ T cells from PBMCs. These receptors came from a human donor with Susac syndrome.

CDR3 amino acids: CAWSERQGTPYQPQHF. CDR3 bases: TGTGCCTGGAGTGAAAGACAGGGAACCCCATATCAGCCCCAGCATTTT. V and J are TRBV30 and TRBJ1-5, with 7 bases aligning to TRBD1. J gave up 5 bases and V 1 base, and 11 bases lay outside the gene matches. The length of the CDR3 is 16 residues. From germline, CDR1 is GTSNPN and CDR2 SVGIG (reference sequence). The complete variable domain, with remaining parts taken from reference TRBV30 and TRBJ1-5, reads SQTIHQWPATLVQPVGSPLSLECTVEGTSNPNLYWYRQAAGRGLQLLFYSVGIGQISSEVPQNLSASRPQDRQFILSSKKLLLSDSGFYLCAWSERQGTPYQPQHFGDGTRLSIL.

This clonotype was seen only once. The rearrangement uses TRBV28 and TRBJ1-1, with D perhaps TRBD1 (5 bases). The V gene lost 6 bases and the J gene lost 6 bases, with 11 bases spanning the gap. Germline CDR1 MDHEN, CDR2 SYDVKM. The CDR3 sequence is 12 residues long. CDR3 DNA sequence: TGTGCCAGCAGAGCAGGGCAGGCTGAAGCTTTCTTT. As protein: CASRAGQAEAFF.

This chain links TRBV7-9 with TRBJ2-5; 9 bases match TRBD1. Trimming cost V 5 bases and J 5 bases; bases outside gene matches: 9. The length of the CDR3 is 15 residues. Germline CDR1 reads SEHNR; CDR2 reads FQNEAQ (reference sequence). The CDR3 DNA is TGTGCCAGCAGCCAAGGACAGGGGACCCACGAGACCCAGTACTTC. Translating it yields CASSQGQGTHETQYF.

This sequence joins TRBV5-4 and TRBJ2-1; D remains unclear. CDR3 size: 13 residues. V was clipped by 4 bases and J by 10 bases, with 15 bases between them. Germline CDR1 SGHNT, CDR2 YYREEE (reference sequence). The chain's CDR3 is CASSPAVVREQFF. The CDR3, as DNA: TGTGCCAGCAGCCCGGCGGTCGTCCGAGAGCAGTTCTTC.

The chain has TRBV29-1 and TRBJ1-1; D is unresolved. V dropped 2 bases and J dropped 5 bases, with 12 bases sitting between them. There are 13 residues in the CDR3. The germline V gene has CDR1 SQVTM and CDR2 ANQGSEA. The CDR3 here is CSVEKGRGTEAFF. The CDR3 DNA sequence: TGCAGCGTTGAAAAGGGTCGAGGGACTGAAGCTTTCTTT.

This sequence joins TRBV10-2 and TRBJ1-1; D ambiguous. CDR1 and CDR2 from the germline V gene are WSHSY and SAAADI. Trimming took 5 bases from V and 1 from J, leaving 14 bases between them. There are 15 residues in the CDR3. The CDR3 here is CASSSPADGNTEAFF. CDR3 DNA: TGCGCCAGCAGTTCCCCGGCGGACGGGAACACTGAAGCTTTCTTT.

The rearrangement joins TRBV6-4 to TRBJ2-1; D possibly corresponds to TRBD1 (5 bases). V dropped 0 bases and J dropped 4 bases, with 7 bases sitting between them. CDR1 is MRHNA, CDR2 SNTAGT, per germline. CDR3 length: 14 amino acids. As DNA, the CDR3 is TGTGCCAGCAGTGACTCGAAGGGGTACAATGAGCAGTTCTTC. Residues: CASSDSKGYNEQFF.

This clonotype was counted a single time. This chain connects TRBV29-1 to TRBJ2-1; 11 bases match TRBD2. Germline loops: CDR1 SQVTM, CDR2 ANQGSEA. This CDR3 is built from 14 residues. V lost 4 bases to trimming and J lost 10 bases; unmatched junction nucleotides: 9. CDR3 coding DNA: TGCAGCGTTGGGGTTAGCGGGGGGGCAGGGGAGCAGTTCTTC. It is translated as CSVGVSGGAGEQFF.

The V call is TRBV27, the J call TRBJ1-6, with unresolved D. Deletions cut 2 bases from V and 5 bases from J, with 13 bases between. Germline CDR1 and CDR2: MNHEY and SMNVEV (reference sequence). This CDR3 has 16 amino acids. CDR3 in amino acids: CASSLRSRSDNSPLHF. CDR3 nucleotide sequence: TGTGCCAGCAGTTTACGATCCAGAAGCGATAATTCACCCCTCCACTTT.

The chain combines TRBV5-1 with TRBJ2-3, with D perhaps matching TRBD1 (6 bases). V lost 0 bases and J lost 4, with 15 bases in between. This CDR3 has 16 amino acids. The V gene's germline CDR1 is SGHRS and CDR2 YFSETQ. Here the CDR3 reads CASSLARQVMSDTQYF. The CDR3 DNA sequence: TGCGCCAGCAGCTTGGCTCGACAGGTGATGTCAGATACGCAGTATTTT.

This chain joins TRBV30 and TRBJ1-1; D ambiguous. V lost 3 bases and J 4 bases, leaving 9 bases between the germline ends. The CDR3 is made up of 12 amino acids. The germline gives CDR1 GTSNPN, CDR2 SVGIG (reference sequence). The CDR3 reads CAWSPRITEAFF. In nucleotides, the CDR3 is TGTGCCTGGAGCCCTCGGATCACTGAAGCTTTCTTT.

The V gene is TRBV4-3, the J gene TRBJ1-5; D unclear. The length of the CDR3 is 15 residues. Germline CDR1 is LGHNA and CDR2 is YSLEER. Trimming removed 0 bases at V and 0 bases at J, with 6 bases between. The CDR3: CASSQDRYSNQPQHF. The CDR3 nucleotides are TGCGCCAGCAGCCAAGATCGCTATAGCAATCAGCCCCAGCATTTT.

This chain connects TRBV13 to TRBJ2-1; D is unclear. V was trimmed by 0 bases and J by 1 base, leaving 7 bases between them. The CDR3 spans 15 residues. Germline V gene lookup returns CDR1 PRHDT and CDR2 FYEKMQ (reference sequence). In DNA form, the CDR3 reads TGTGCCAGCAGCTTAGGGGATCGTTCCTACAATGAGCAGTTCTTC. Translated, it gives CASSLGDRSYNEQFF.

The chain is built from TRBV20-1 and TRBJ2-5, with D tentatively TRBD1 (5 bases). CDR3 length: 14 residues. Per germline, CDR1 DFQATT and CDR2 SNEGSKA (reference sequence). V was cut by 1 base and J by 2 bases, with 11 bases left in between. The CDR3 spells CSARAPQGQETQYF. DNA for the CDR3: TGCAGTGCTAGAGCCCCCCAGGGTCAAGAGACCCAGTACTTC.

The chain uses TRBV11-1 and TRBJ1-2; D not resolved. CDR1 is SGHAT and CDR2 is FQDESV in the germline V gene (reference sequence). V gave up 4 bases and J gave up 2 bases, with 11 bases separating them. The CDR3 extends over 14 amino acids. The CDR3 region has the DNA TGTGCCAGCAGCTCCACGGTCGGGAACTATGGCTACACCTTC. This encodes CASSSTVGNYGYTF.

This clonotype was found once. This sequence joins TRBV27 and TRBJ1-5; no clear D gene. Germline CDR1 and CDR2: MNHEY and SMNVEV (reference sequence). Trimming shortened V by 5 bases and J by 2 bases, and 10 bases separated the two germline ends. The CDR3 runs 14 residues. CDR3 DNA sequence: TGTGCCAGCAGTGACCTGGGCCGCAATCAGCCCCAGCATTTT. It specifies CASSDLGRNQPQHF.

The chain is built from TRBV2 and TRBJ2-7; 9 bases match TRBD1. V lost 3 bases and J lost 6; bases outside the gene matches: 6. The CDR3 extends over 14 amino acids. Germline V CDR1 and CDR2: SNHLY, FYNNEI. The CDR3 protein is CASSDRRTGVEQYF. The CDR3 DNA reads TGTGCCAGCAGTGATCGAAGGACAGGGGTCGAGCAGTACTTC.

This chain connects TRBV12-3 or TRBV12-4 to TRBJ2-1; no clear D. The length of the CDR3 is 15 residues. The V gene lost 6 bases and the J gene lost 0 bases, with 12 bases spanning the gap. The CDR3 DNA is TGTGCCAGCAGGGAACACCCTTTCTCCTACAATGAGCAGTTCTTC. As protein: CASREHPFSYNEQFF.

This sequence joins TRBV6-5 and TRBJ1-5; D not certain. The V end was cut by 5 bases, the J end by 0 bases, with 8 bases between. This CDR3 spans 14 amino acids. Germline CDR1 MNHEY, CDR2 SVGAGI. The CDR3 is CASSASYSNQPQHF. The CDR3 DNA reads as TGTGCCAGCAGTGCCTCCTATAGCAATCAGCCCCAGCATTTT.

The V and J genes are TRBV20-1 and TRBJ2-7, with 7 bases fitting TRBD1. Germline assignment: CDR1 DFQATT and CDR2 SNEGSKA (reference sequence). J lost 3 bases, V lost 5 bases, and 7 bases had no gene match. This CDR3 comprises 13 residues. The CDR3 protein is CSAETGFGYEQYF. Here the CDR3 DNA reads TGCAGTGCTGAGACAGGGTTCGGCTACGAGCAGTACTTC.

This sequence joins TRBV13 and TRBJ2-4; D ambiguous. Germline V CDR1 and CDR2: PRHDT, FYEKMQ (reference sequence). V lost 0 bases and J lost 0, with 6 bases in between. The CDR3 sequence is 15 residues long. In nucleotides, the CDR3 is TGTGCCAGCAGCTTAGGGCGGCTAGCCAAAAACATTCAGTACTTC. Translated: CASSLGRLAKNIQYF.

J is TRBJ1-1 and V is TRBV18; D is unresolved. This CDR3 contains 13 residues. Trimming removed 6 bases at V and 3 bases at J, with 11 bases between. CDR1 and CDR2 from the germline V gene are KGHSH and LQKENI. CDR3 in DNA: TGTGCCAGCTCCTCTAGGAAGGACACTGAAGCTTTCTTT. It translates to CASSSRKDTEAFF. Full variable domain (missing parts from reference TRBV18 and TRBJ1-1): NAGVMQNPRHLVRRRGQEARLRCSPMKGHSHVYWYRQLPEEGLKFMVYLQKENIIDESGMPKERFSAEFPKEGPSILRIQQVVRGDSAAYFCASSSRKDTEAFFGQGTRLTVV.

Turning to this clonotype: A read error may account for a junction end that differs from germline. The chain joins TRBV18 to TRBJ1-2, with 8 bases that match TRBD1. Germline CDR1 KGHSH, CDR2 LQKENI. The CDR3 has 12 residues. CDR3 sequence: CASSSPSDRVSF. For the CDR3, the DNA is TGTGCCAGCTCATCACCGTCGGACAGGGTGTCCTTC. Full variable domain (outside the CDR3, taken from reference TRBV18 and TRBJ1-2): NAGVMQNPRHLVRRRGQEARLRCSPMKGHSHVYWYRQLPEEGLKFMVYLQKENIIDESGMPKERFSAEFPKEGPSILRIQQVVRGDSAAYFCASSSPSDRVSFGSGTRLTVV.

This clonotype was found once. The V and J genes are TRBV20-1 and TRBJ1-6; 7 nucleotides align to TRBD1. After removal of 0 bases from V and 0 bases from J, the junction contained 23 bases not matched to a gene. Germline CDR1 reads DFQATT; CDR2 reads SNEGSKA (reference sequence). The CDR3 is 23 residues long. The CDR3 coding sequence is TGCAGTGCTAGAGATCAGCAGGGGGAGACGGTACCGAAATTAAGCTCCTATAATTCACCCCTCCACTTT. Translation: CSARDQQGETVPKLSSYNSPLHF.